This is a list of T cell receptor beta chains from one sample in a study of T cell responses to AZD1222 COVID-19 vaccine. The data were produced by immunoSEQ multiplex PCR, yet TCRdb's version contains in-frame clones alone and is incomplete. The profile shows roughly 170,000 clones, 91% of them singletons. Material: peripheral blood, obtained on day 0 of AZD1222 vaccination. The receptors were sampled from an adult in good health. The CDR3 runs from the conserved cysteine through the conserved F or W. The D gene is left open where the match is weak. Only some rows state a clone size, as once, few, many or a class for expanded clones.

v_gene	j_gene	d_gene	abundance	CDR3aa	CDR3nt
TRBV29-1	TRBJ1-1	NA	NA	CSVAQGGNTEAFF	TGCAGCGTCGCACAGGGTGGGAACACTGAAGCTTTCTTT
TRBV6-2/TRBV6-3	TRBJ2-7	NA	NA	CASSYGRYEQYF	TGTGCCAGCAGTTACGGAAGGTACGAGCAGTACTTC
TRBV10-3	TRBJ1-4	TRBD1	NA	CAISQGAANEKLFF	TGTGCCATCAGCCAGGGGGCAGCTAATGAAAAACTGTTTTTT
TRBV7-2	TRBJ1-4	TRBD1	NA	CASSIKGQGEKLFF	TGTGCCAGCAGCATCAAAGGACAGGGGGAAAAACTGTTTTTT
TRBV9	TRBJ2-2	NA	NA	CASSVGPMAGELFF	TGTGCCAGCAGCGTAGGGCCCATGGCCGGGGAGCTGTTTTTT
TRBV6-5	TRBJ1-4	TRBD1	few	CASTGGAATNEKLFF	TGTGCCAGCACAGGGGGCGCGGCAACTAATGAAAAACTGTTTTTT
TRBV10-3	TRBJ2-5	TRBD2	NA	CAISPFLSGGRETQYF	TGTGCCATCAGCCCCTTTTTGAGCGGGGGTCGGGAGACCCAGTACTTC
TRBV30	TRBJ1-2	NA	NA	CAWSVPNRPFNYGYTF	TGTGCCTGGAGTGTACCGAACAGACCGTTTAACTATGGCTACACCTTC
TRBV3-1/TRBV3-2	TRBJ1-2	TRBD1	NA	CASSQLIPGTGESYTF	TGTGCCAGCAGCCAACTCATTCCCGGGACAGGGGAGAGCTACACCTTC
TRBV5-1	TRBJ1-5	TRBD1	NA	CASSPGVGGQGSKQPQHF	TGCGCCAGCAGCCCGGGGGTAGGTGGACAGGGGTCGAAACAGCCCCAGCATTTT
TRBV28	TRBJ1-4	NA	NA	CASSLRVVGEKLFF	TGTGCCAGCAGTTTAAGGGTGGTGGGTGAAAAACTGTTTTTT
TRBV9	TRBJ2-2	NA	NA	CASSPTGAGDTGELFF	TGTGCCAGCAGCCCTACAGGGGCGGGAGACACCGGGGAGCTGTTTTTT
TRBV6-5	TRBJ1-1	NA	NA	CASSFGQDTEAFF	TGTGCCAGCAGTTTCGGGCAGGACACTGAAGCTTTCTTT
TRBV18	TRBJ1-5	TRBD1	once	CASSSGQGRSQPQHF	TGTGCCAGCTCATCCGGACAGGGTAGGAGTCAGCCCCAGCATTTT
TRBV19	TRBJ1-1	NA	NA	CASRPRVESTEAFF	TGTGCCAGTAGACCCAGGGTAGAGAGCACTGAAGCTTTCTTT
TRBV19	TRBJ1-1	NA	NA	CASSILLGSSEAFF	TGTGCCAGTAGTATCCTATTGGGATCTTCTGAAGCTTTCTTT
TRBV7-8	TRBJ1-1	NA	NA	CASRPGLGTEAFF	TGTGCCAGCAGGCCGGGGTTAGGCACTGAAGCTTTCTTT
TRBV4-3	TRBJ2-3	NA	NA	CASSQLGEAQYF	TGCGCCAGCAGCCAACTCGGCGAGGCGCAGTATTTT
TRBV25-1	TRBJ2-5	TRBD1	NA	CASKTGYQETQYF	TGTGCCAGCAAGACAGGGTACCAAGAGACCCAGTACTTC
TRBV28	TRBJ2-7	NA	NA	CASRTTGKLYEQYF	TGTGCCAGCAGAACTACAGGGAAGCTGTACGAGCAGTACTTC
TRBV7-6	TRBJ1-1	NA	NA	CASSLGGVNTEAFF	TGTGCCAGCAGCTTAGGGGGAGTGAACACTGAAGCTTTCTTT
TRBV19	TRBJ1-4	TRBD1	NA	CASSTLDRTNEKLFF	TGTGCCAGTAGTACATTGGACAGGACTAATGAAAAACTGTTTTTT
TRBV19	TRBJ1-1	NA	NA	CASSISGVNTEAFF	TGTGCCAGTAGTATCTCGGGGGTGAACACTGAAGCTTTCTTT
TRBV6-5	TRBJ1-3	TRBD1	NA	CASRATGAPGNTIYF	TGTGCCAGCAGGGCCACAGGGGCCCCTGGAAACACCATATATTTT
TRBV15	TRBJ2-1	TRBD2	NA	CATSRVSSGGYNEQFF	TGTGCCACCAGCAGAGTGTCTAGCGGGGGATACAATGAGCAGTTCTTC
TRBV18	TRBJ2-5	NA	NA	CASSPGSASETQYF	TGTGCCAGCTCACCTGGCTCGGCGTCGGAGACCCAGTACTTC
TRBV6-5	TRBJ1-1	NA	NA	CASSYRQNTEAFF	TGTGCCAGCAGTTACAGACAAAACACTGAAGCTTTCTTT
TRBV28	TRBJ1-3	NA	once	CASSSGQHSGNTIYF	TGTGCCAGCAGTTCGGGGCAGCACTCTGGAAACACCATATATTTT
TRBV4-1	TRBJ1-4	NA	NA	CASSQVPDRTTNEKLFF	TGCGCCAGCAGCCAAGTTCCAGACAGAACAACTAATGAAAAACTGTTTTTT
TRBV11-2	TRBJ2-1	NA	once	CASSPIVGGGNEQFF	TGTGCCAGCAGCCCGATCGTAGGGGGTGGGAATGAGCAGTTCTTC